The text below deals with one TCR beta chain. Its antigen remains unknown. The source of the sample is a study of blood T cells in healthy people across ages. Study findings and constraints: It was not known whether donors were CMV positive (a possible confounder of expanded clonotype changes).

Alongside a J-beta primer mix, a sample-barcoded 5' primer served in a second PCR lasting roughly 6 to 11 cycles. TCRdb re-derived calls from the 5' RACE reads in MiXCR, one entry per CDR3 protein. The data contain fewer than 950,000 distinct CDR3 sequences, under 40% of them seen just once; the ten biggest clones take up 10% to 15%. CDR3 length: 14 amino acids. Germline V gives CDR1 MNHEY, CDR2 SVGAGI. V dropped 6 bases and J dropped 3 bases, with 13 bases sitting between them. The chain recombines TRBV6-5 with TRBJ2-3, with D possibly TRBD2 on 5 matching bases. Sequencing input: blood. This clonotype was obtained from a man aged 18 to 29 in good health. CDR3: CASSYNRGTDTQYF. The CDR3 DNA is TGTGCCAGCAGCTATAATCGAGGGACAGATACGCAGTATTTT.